This TCR beta chain emerged from a study of blood T cell repertoires in COVID-19. Study in general: Specimens from acute and convalescent COVID-19 originated in the United States, Italy and Spain. T cells, B-cell-depleted T cells, or PBMCs provided the cDNA or gDNA that served as material.

Using immunoSEQ multiplex PCR, the repertoire was profiled, and TCRdb retains in-frame clones only, with some absent. Of about 150,000 clones in the sample, 80% to 90% were seen once. Germline loops: CDR1 SGHRS, CDR2 YFSETQ. The CDR3 covers 14 residues. V was trimmed by 2 bases and J by 6 bases, leaving 14 bases between them. This sequence was found in a woman aged 55-69 years with active COVID-19. The specimen was peripheral blood. This chain connects TRBV5-1 to TRBJ1-2; tentatively, D is TRBD1 (6 bases). The chain's CDR3 is CASSFGTTIDGYTF. CDR3 nucleotides: TGCGCCAGCAGCTTCGGGACAACTATTGATGGCTACACCTTC.